This TCR beta chain came from a study of cytomegalovirus exposure and HLA in healthy donors (dated by TCRdb to the late 2010s). About the full investigation: According to an earlier analysis of 587 of the donors, roughly 180 million T cells yielded roughly 100 million unique TCR beta sequences and roughly 280 Gb of sequence data. An early release that covered some 630 HLA-typed donors contained approximately 300 gigabases of sequencing data and 85 million to 100 million unique TCR sequences. Of the approximately 370 genotyped donors, 70% to 90% were placed in the genetic ancestry cluster associated with self-reported Caucasian donors. The study was designed to test whether signatures of past pathogen exposure could be identified by cataloging public T cell receptors. The T cell repertoires of under 700 subjects were profiled by immunosequencing and related to cytomegalovirus serostatus. A separate validation cohort of approximately 120 different subjects was used in addition to the approximately 640-subject first cohort. High-throughput TCR immunosequencing, statistical association of individual TCRs with disease status, and machine learning were combined to predict cytomegalovirus infection status. A later analysis re-analyzed previously published TCR beta repertoires from 500 to 700 donors and added high-resolution HLA genotyping to study TCR occurrence patterns. Rather than drawing on any new phenotypic data, the later analysis identified candidate immune exposures from TCR beta sequences and the way those sequences occurred across donors. In an earlier analysis of a few hundred of the donors, high-throughput TCR beta sequencing was used to judge whether each TCR beta V gene segment behaved as functional or pseudogenic. Donor age, sex, ethnicity and CMV serostatus were compiled together with the repertoire data. A later genetic analysis took genome-wide SNP genotypes for about 60% of the roughly 670 donors and used that subset as a discovery cohort. Every repertoire in the discovery cohort had been generated on one and the same sequencing platform. HLA typing covered class I and class II loci at four-digit resolution. Typing coverage differed by locus: A, B, C, DRB1 and DQB1 were typed in about 620-630 donors, DQA1 in about 560, DPA1 in 606, and DPB1 in 472. Roughly five DR-DQ haplotypes were treated as single units for association and clustering because of strong linkage in the cohort. Among several hundred genotyped donors of the cohort, an average of roughly 230,000 unique TCR beta nucleotide sequences was sequenced per donor, of which 15% to 20% were non-productive.

The germline ends are 11 bases apart after V is trimmed by 1 base and J by 5 bases. CDR1 SNHLY and CDR2 FYNNEI are derived from the germline V gene. From cysteine to phenylalanine, the CDR3 is 15 amino acids long. The entry retains the CDR3 DNA only, 45 bases that are in frame from base 1. The cohort was made up of approximately 670 healthy bone marrow donors. Cohort members were all nominally healthy when sampled, although unrecorded immune exposures were likely present. The donor tested CMV seronegative, placing the donor among the approximately 360 seronegative members of the cohort. A peripheral blood sample was provided by each donor, and peripheral blood mononuclear cells were used for TCR beta sequencing. The Qiagen DNeasy Blood Extraction Kit was used to extract genomic DNA from the blood cell samples. The paper as a whole reports these results and caveats: In both the original and validation cohorts, the classifier was reported to diagnose cytomegalovirus status with high specificity and sensitivity. An earlier analysis of roughly 570 of the donors showed that most TCR beta V segments appeared in productive rearrangements either about 87% or about 30% of the time, which broadly matched IMGT annotations. Several of the top co-occurrence clusters appeared to be linked to parvovirus B19, influenza, CMV and Epstein-Barr virus, according to a later analysis. A later genetic analysis associated a missense DCLRE1C variant with V-gene and J-gene trimming of TCR beta chains, and an independent cohort replicated the association. It was suggested by the authors that the approach could potentially be generalized to other disease states and immunological phenotypes. Roughly uniform sequencing depth across donors was assumed in presence/absence analyses, although this assumption may not hold. A further reported finding was that TCR beta sequences accurately predicted the HLA-A and HLA-B alleles for most subjects in the first cohort. For the cohort, immune exposure information was limited to CMV serostatus. Assigning TCR associations to individual alleles was difficult when HLA alleles, especially DR and DQ, strongly co-occurred. A later genetic analysis reported fewer N-insertions in productive TCRs among donors in an Asian-associated ancestry cluster than the approximately 700-donor mean. According to a later analysis, most CMV-associated TCR beta chains appeared to be HLA-restricted, and the HLA associations seemed to be driven largely by CMV exposure. Correlated functional status among segregating V segments might reflect linkage disequilibrium, but an unknown experimental factor could not be ruled out. In a later analysis, TCR association rates were found to vary across HLA loci, with the most associated TCRs seen for DRB1 alleles and the fewest for HLA-C alleles. In a later analysis, 16,951 TCR beta sequences were associated with specific HLA alleles at a false discovery rate of 0.05. Because HLA typing was missing for some donors at each locus, association tests included only the typed subset. Because the 87-base-pair reads could not distinguish some IMGT-functional V segments, including TRBV6-2 and TRBV6-3, those segments were excluded. Most TCR sequences were seen in very few donors, while some public TCRs were found in many individuals. In a later analysis, HLA-associated TCR beta chains were found to be more clonally expanded and to have lower generation probabilities than equally common non-associated chains. In this cohort, only TCR beta chains were sequenced, and detectable features were limited by the absence of alpha or paired-chain data. A total of fewer than 200 TCR beta chains were listed by the study as associated with cytomegalovirus. Because counts were too low, around 17 rarely observed V segments, including chromosome 9 orphons, were left out of the earlier analysis of over 550 of the donors. A cluster of highly shared sequence variants was judged likely to be a technical artifact of the sequencing pipeline. A few of the identified cytomegalovirus-associated TCR beta chains were confirmed in vitro to be specific for cytomegalovirus antigens.

The library was obtained by the immunoSEQ multiplex PCR assay. A mixture of 60 forward primers for TCR Vbeta segments and 13 reverse primers for TCR Jbeta segments was used in the multiplex PCR. The CDR3 region of rearranged TCR beta genes was amplified from genomic DNA by a multiplex PCR assay. The Illumina HiSeq System was used to sequence the amplified TCR beta libraries as 87-base-pair reads. For the original study's pipeline: In a later analysis, approximately 74 million unique TCR beta chains were counted across the roughly 700 repertoires, and around 11 million of these chains were shared by at least two donors. Raw reads were error-corrected and collapsed into unique sequences by a nearest-neighbor algorithm in which closely related sequences were merged to remove PCR and sequencing errors. V, D and J gene segments were assigned by aligning CDR3 sequences to IMGT reference sequences. For a sequence to be retained, a match of at least six nucleotides was required to both a V gene segment and a J gene segment. A rearrangement counted as productive if the CDR3 had no stop codons and remained in frame with V and J, and every other rearrangement counted as non-productive. Following IMGT convention, CDR3 was defined as the stretch from the second conserved V-encoded cysteine to the conserved J-encoded phenylalanine. Sequences without an unambiguous match to a single V gene segment were excluded from the earlier analysis of a few hundred of the donors. In an earlier analysis of about 590 of the donors, a V segment was called functional when productive rearrangements were above 56.7%, and segregating when the standard deviation between donors exceeded 5%. A statistical classification framework was built for diagnosing cytomegalovirus status from the catalog of TCR beta chain sequences. In a later analysis, V and J genes were assigned by comparing TCR nucleotide sequences against IMGT/GENE-DB human TR gene sequences. The TCRdist pipeline was used in a later analysis to assign CDR3 sequences and most-parsimonious VDJ recombination scenarios. In a later analysis, each TCR beta chain was defined by its CDR3 amino acid sequence together with its V-gene family, and reads without a unique V-gene family were excluded. To address suspected cross-contamination and a sequencing artifact, a later analysis removed a few hundred highly shared, low-generation-probability nucleotide sequences. In a later analysis, a clonal expansion index was calculated for each public chain from normalized within-repertoire ranks of inferred template counts. Generation probabilities in a later analysis came from a VDJ recombination model fitted to out-of-frame rearrangements, and those results were checked against IGoR. In a later analysis, TCR-TCR, TCR-HLA and TCR-CMV co-occurrence was scored with hypergeometric tests, and a repertoire-size bias correction was applied to TCR pairs. To estimate false discovery rates, a later analysis permuted the HLA or CMV assignments 20 times. In a later analysis, co-occurring TCRs were grouped with DBSCAN, and TCRdist sequence similarity was added when clustering was performed within HLA-allele-positive subsets. For co-occurrence clustering, repertoires with fewer than 30,000 or more than 120,000 public chains were excluded, along with five repertoires with anomalous nucleotide sharing. TCRdb retrieved this table from immuneACCESS and kept in-frame rearrangements only. Not all clones are present; in checked studies, unresolved V genes account for under half, and no reason is known for the remainder. V, J and clone size are taken as reported in that table, and D and trimming were inferred from the DNA itself. The sample includes roughly 160,000 clones, with less than 85% observed a single time. The top ten hold more than 1.2% of the sample.

Details on this clone: Which antigen it targets is not known. One base away there is no much larger clone; base qualities are not given.

The material sequenced was PBMCs. The origin of this receptor is a man in his 60s in good health and CMV-seronegative. This sequence uses TRBV2 and TRBJ2-2, and the D gene may be TRBD2, 6 bases matching. The CDR3 region has the sequence CASSEDGGTTGELFF. Here is the DNA: TGTGCCAGCAGTGAAGACGGGGGTACAACCGGGGAGCTGTTTTTT.